A selection of T cell receptor beta chains follows, all from one sample in a study of T cell responses to AZD1222 COVID-19 vaccine. TCRdb's table, derived via immunoSEQ multiplex PCR, lists solely in-frame clones and lacks some. The repertoire holds some 150,000 clones, with approximately 85% as singletons. The starting material was peripheral blood, obtained 28 days after the second dose of the MenACWY control vaccine. These receptors were collected from an adult who received the MenACWY meningococcal vaccine as a control. CDR3s include the opening cysteine and the closing phenylalanine or tryptophan. The D gene is left open where the match is weak. Part of the rows lack a size; the others show once, few, many or a class for expanded clones.

TRBJ1-1 TRBV4-1 few . CASSQAEQGGTEAFF TGCGCCAGCAGCCAAGCTGAACAGGGTGGCACTGAAGCTTTCTTT
TRBJ1-1 TRBV6-5 . . CASRDLLGAFF TGTGCCAGCAGGGACCTCCTTGGAGCTTTCTTT
TRBJ2-7 TRBV18 . TRBD1 CASSTGTGRNYEQYF TGTGCCAGCTCAACCGGGACAGGGAGGAACTACGAGCAGTACTTC
TRBJ2-5 TRBV7-2 . TRBD2 CASSFSGGGETQYF TGTGCCAGCAGCTTTAGCGGGGGGGGAGAGACCCAGTACTTC
TRBJ1-1 TRBV5-1 . . CASSTGTAENTEAFF TGCGCCAGCAGCACAGGGACGGCTGAGAACACTGAAGCTTTCTTT
TRBJ1-2 TRBV6-2/TRBV6-3 . . CASSWQGYGYTF TGTGCCAGCAGTTGGCAGGGGTATGGCTACACCTTC
TRBJ2-5 TRBV9 . . CASSVGGKGRRETQYF TGTGCCAGCAGCGTAGGCGGTAAGGGGCGAAGAGAGACCCAGTACTTC
TRBJ1-1 TRBV18 . . CASSPITLTDTEAFF TGTGCCAGCTCACCAATTACGTTAACGGACACTGAAGCTTTCTTT
TRBJ2-3 TRBV18 . . CASSPPSVRPDTQYF TGTGCCAGCTCACCACCCTCTGTGCGGCCAGATACGCAGTATTTT
TRBJ2-7 TRBV11-3 . TRBD1 CASSFTGVEQYF TGTGCCAGCAGCTTTACAGGGGTCGAGCAGTACTTC
TRBJ2-7 TRBV7-9 . . CASSLEQASSYEQYF TGTGCCAGCAGCTTAGAACAGGCGAGCTCCTACGAGCAGTACTTC
TRBJ1-4 TRBV15 once . CATSRDTRSVEKLFF TGTGCCACCAGCAGAGATACCAGGTCCGTTGAAAAACTGTTTTTT
TRBJ2-7 TRBV4-3 . . CASSQGPLGYEQYF TGCGCCAGCAGCCAAGGACCGTTAGGCTACGAGCAGTACTTC
TRBJ1-4 TRBV5-1 once TRBD1 CASSSQQGSINEKLFF TGCGCCAGCAGCTCCCAACAGGGGTCTATTAATGAAAAACTGTTTTTT
TRBJ1-1 TRBV5-1 . TRBD1 CASSSSGTGFFSEAFF TGCGCCAGCAGCTCTTCCGGGACAGGGTTCTTCTCTGAAGCTTTCTTT
TRBJ1-1 TRBV6-5 . . CASSYSSAGDTEAFF TGTGCCAGCAGTTACTCGTCGGCAGGGGACACTGAAGCTTTCTTT
TRBJ2-3 TRBV11-3 . TRBD1 CASSWGGQGSDTQYF TGTGCCAGCAGCTGGGGGGGACAGGGCTCAGATACGCAGTATTTT
TRBJ2-3 TRBV7-9 . . CASGIRTGTDTQYF TGTGCCAGCGGCATCCGAACGGGGACAGATACGCAGTATTTT
TRBJ2-6 TRBV7-9 . . CASSLYPGPNVLTF TGTGCCAGCAGCTTATACCCGGGGCCAAACGTCCTGACTTTC
TRBJ1-4 TRBV5-1 . . CASSFGRMNEKLFF TGCGCCAGCAGCTTTGGACGGATGAATGAAAAACTGTTTTTT
TRBJ1-5 TRBV9 . TRBD1 CASSVGGTAVGPQHF TGTGCCAGCAGCGTAGGGGGGACAGCGGTCGGCCCCCAGCATTTT
TRBJ2-4 TRBV12-3/TRBV12-4 . TRBD2 CASSPSGVGLYF TGTGCCAGCAGTCCTAGCGGGGTGGGCCTTTACTTC
TRBJ1-3 TRBV5-1 . . CASSLQVASGNTIYF TGCGCCAGCAGCTTACAGGTTGCTTCAGGAAACACCATATATTTT
TRBJ2-1 TRBV6-5 . TRBD1 CASSQDRANGNEQFF TGTGCCAGCAGTCAGGACAGGGCCAATGGCAATGAGCAGTTCTTC
TRBJ2-3 TRBV6-5 . . CASTPGGSDTQYF TGTGCCAGCACGCCAGGGGGGTCAGATACGCAGTATTTT
TRBJ2-1 TRBV7-2 . . CASSSPGKTYEQFF TGTGCCAGCAGCTCTCCCGGGAAGACTTATGAGCAGTTCTTC
TRBJ2-1 TRBV7-3 . TRBD2 CASSLSSGGSRQFF TGTGCCAGCAGCTTATCTAGCGGGGGCTCTAGGCAGTTCTTC
TRBJ2-5 TRBV15 . . CATSTATADQETQYF TGTGCCACCAGCACAGCGACAGCGGACCAAGAGACCCAGTACTTC
TRBJ1-4 TRBV5-1 . TRBD1 CASRTGEFGNEKLFF TGCGCCAGCAGAACAGGGGAATTTGGTAATGAAAAACTGTTTTTT
TRBJ2-7 TRBV5-1 once TRBD1 CASRGESTGAHEQYF TGCGCCAGCAGGGGCGAATCGACAGGGGCCCACGAGCAGTACTTC
TRBJ2-3 TRBV20-1 . . CSASVASLKTQYF TGCAGTGCTAGTGTGGCTAGCTTGAAAACGCAGTATTTT
TRBJ1-2 TRBV14 . . CASSQDQRGYYGYTF TGTGCCAGCAGCCAAGATCAACGGGGTTACTATGGCTACACCTTC
TRBJ1-2 TRBV4-3 . . CASSPEAQSTGYGYTF TGCGCCAGCAGCCCAGAGGCACAGTCGACAGGCTATGGCTACACCTTC
TRBJ1-1 TRBV19 . . CASSPTNTEAFF TGTGCCAGTAGTCCTACGAACACTGAAGCTTTCTTT
TRBJ2-7 TRBV24-1 . . CATGAGAPYEQYF TGTGCCACCGGCGCGGGGGCCCCCTACGAGCAGTACTTC
TRBJ1-2 TRBV2 once . CATLSKVQDYGYTF TGTGCCACCCTTAGCAAGGTACAGGACTATGGCTACACCTTC
TRBJ2-3 TRBV15 . . CATSRVAGASRSTDTQYF TGTGCCACCAGCAGAGTGGCGGGGGCAAGTAGAAGCACAGATACGCAGTATTTT
TRBJ1-4 TRBV29-1 . TRBD1 CSGKGQIDEKLFF TGCAGCGGAAAGGGACAGATTGATGAAAAACTGTTTTTT
TRBJ2-3 TRBV11-3 . . CASEIGGTDTQYF TGTGCCAGCGAAATCGGGGGCACAGATACGCAGTATTTT
TRBJ1-1 TRBV12-3/TRBV12-4 . . CASSSRAPAFF TGTGCCAGCAGCTCGAGGGCCCCAGCTTTCTTT
TRBJ1-5 TRBV28 . . CASTNYLRPGRRDQPQHF TGTGCCAGCACCAATTACCTCCGACCGGGACGGAGGGATCAGCCCCAGCATTTT
TRBJ1-1 TRBV18 . . CASTPYAENTEAFF TGTGCCAGCACCCCTTACGCAGAGAACACTGAAGCTTTCTTT
TRBJ1-4 TRBV10-3 . . CAIGSGPTNEKLFF TGTGCCATCGGATCGGGGCCAACTAATGAAAAACTGTTTTTT
TRBJ1-2 TRBV10-3 . . CAISGGVGHYGYTF TGTGCCATCAGTGGCGGCGTCGGCCACTATGGCTACACCTTC
TRBJ2-3 TRBV15 . TRBD2 CATSRDLTGGGTDTQYF TGTGCCACCAGCAGAGATCTTACTGGCGGGGGGACAGATACGCAGTATTTT
TRBJ1-1 TRBV7-2 . TRBD1 CASSQHRGTEAFF TGTGCCAGCAGCCAACACAGGGGCACTGAAGCTTTCTTT
TRBJ1-5 TRBV19 . . CASSTRGGHQPQHF TGTGCCAGTAGTACTCGAGGGGGGCATCAGCCCCAGCATTTT
TRBJ2-1 TRBV27 many . CASSFSRNNEQFF TGTGCCAGCAGTTTTAGCAGGAACAATGAGCAGTTCTTC
TRBJ2-3 TRBV4-2 . . CASSQQPTTDTQYF TGTGCCAGCAGCCAGCAACCGACGACAGATACGCAGTATTTT
TRBJ1-5 TRBV9 . . CASSDGLGGNQPQHF TGTGCCAGCAGCGATGGACTTGGGGGCAATCAGCCCCAGCATTTT
TRBJ2-2 TRBV9 . . CASSARGNTGELFF TGTGCCAGCAGCGCTAGGGGGAACACCGGGGAGCTGTTTTTT
TRBJ1-1 TRBV11-3 . . CASSLLKAFF TGTGCCAGCAGCCTACTCAAAGCTTTCTTT
TRBJ1-4 TRBV11-1 once . CASSSSGAPNEKLFF TGTGCCAGCAGCTCCTCAGGAGCACCTAATGAAAAACTGTTTTTT